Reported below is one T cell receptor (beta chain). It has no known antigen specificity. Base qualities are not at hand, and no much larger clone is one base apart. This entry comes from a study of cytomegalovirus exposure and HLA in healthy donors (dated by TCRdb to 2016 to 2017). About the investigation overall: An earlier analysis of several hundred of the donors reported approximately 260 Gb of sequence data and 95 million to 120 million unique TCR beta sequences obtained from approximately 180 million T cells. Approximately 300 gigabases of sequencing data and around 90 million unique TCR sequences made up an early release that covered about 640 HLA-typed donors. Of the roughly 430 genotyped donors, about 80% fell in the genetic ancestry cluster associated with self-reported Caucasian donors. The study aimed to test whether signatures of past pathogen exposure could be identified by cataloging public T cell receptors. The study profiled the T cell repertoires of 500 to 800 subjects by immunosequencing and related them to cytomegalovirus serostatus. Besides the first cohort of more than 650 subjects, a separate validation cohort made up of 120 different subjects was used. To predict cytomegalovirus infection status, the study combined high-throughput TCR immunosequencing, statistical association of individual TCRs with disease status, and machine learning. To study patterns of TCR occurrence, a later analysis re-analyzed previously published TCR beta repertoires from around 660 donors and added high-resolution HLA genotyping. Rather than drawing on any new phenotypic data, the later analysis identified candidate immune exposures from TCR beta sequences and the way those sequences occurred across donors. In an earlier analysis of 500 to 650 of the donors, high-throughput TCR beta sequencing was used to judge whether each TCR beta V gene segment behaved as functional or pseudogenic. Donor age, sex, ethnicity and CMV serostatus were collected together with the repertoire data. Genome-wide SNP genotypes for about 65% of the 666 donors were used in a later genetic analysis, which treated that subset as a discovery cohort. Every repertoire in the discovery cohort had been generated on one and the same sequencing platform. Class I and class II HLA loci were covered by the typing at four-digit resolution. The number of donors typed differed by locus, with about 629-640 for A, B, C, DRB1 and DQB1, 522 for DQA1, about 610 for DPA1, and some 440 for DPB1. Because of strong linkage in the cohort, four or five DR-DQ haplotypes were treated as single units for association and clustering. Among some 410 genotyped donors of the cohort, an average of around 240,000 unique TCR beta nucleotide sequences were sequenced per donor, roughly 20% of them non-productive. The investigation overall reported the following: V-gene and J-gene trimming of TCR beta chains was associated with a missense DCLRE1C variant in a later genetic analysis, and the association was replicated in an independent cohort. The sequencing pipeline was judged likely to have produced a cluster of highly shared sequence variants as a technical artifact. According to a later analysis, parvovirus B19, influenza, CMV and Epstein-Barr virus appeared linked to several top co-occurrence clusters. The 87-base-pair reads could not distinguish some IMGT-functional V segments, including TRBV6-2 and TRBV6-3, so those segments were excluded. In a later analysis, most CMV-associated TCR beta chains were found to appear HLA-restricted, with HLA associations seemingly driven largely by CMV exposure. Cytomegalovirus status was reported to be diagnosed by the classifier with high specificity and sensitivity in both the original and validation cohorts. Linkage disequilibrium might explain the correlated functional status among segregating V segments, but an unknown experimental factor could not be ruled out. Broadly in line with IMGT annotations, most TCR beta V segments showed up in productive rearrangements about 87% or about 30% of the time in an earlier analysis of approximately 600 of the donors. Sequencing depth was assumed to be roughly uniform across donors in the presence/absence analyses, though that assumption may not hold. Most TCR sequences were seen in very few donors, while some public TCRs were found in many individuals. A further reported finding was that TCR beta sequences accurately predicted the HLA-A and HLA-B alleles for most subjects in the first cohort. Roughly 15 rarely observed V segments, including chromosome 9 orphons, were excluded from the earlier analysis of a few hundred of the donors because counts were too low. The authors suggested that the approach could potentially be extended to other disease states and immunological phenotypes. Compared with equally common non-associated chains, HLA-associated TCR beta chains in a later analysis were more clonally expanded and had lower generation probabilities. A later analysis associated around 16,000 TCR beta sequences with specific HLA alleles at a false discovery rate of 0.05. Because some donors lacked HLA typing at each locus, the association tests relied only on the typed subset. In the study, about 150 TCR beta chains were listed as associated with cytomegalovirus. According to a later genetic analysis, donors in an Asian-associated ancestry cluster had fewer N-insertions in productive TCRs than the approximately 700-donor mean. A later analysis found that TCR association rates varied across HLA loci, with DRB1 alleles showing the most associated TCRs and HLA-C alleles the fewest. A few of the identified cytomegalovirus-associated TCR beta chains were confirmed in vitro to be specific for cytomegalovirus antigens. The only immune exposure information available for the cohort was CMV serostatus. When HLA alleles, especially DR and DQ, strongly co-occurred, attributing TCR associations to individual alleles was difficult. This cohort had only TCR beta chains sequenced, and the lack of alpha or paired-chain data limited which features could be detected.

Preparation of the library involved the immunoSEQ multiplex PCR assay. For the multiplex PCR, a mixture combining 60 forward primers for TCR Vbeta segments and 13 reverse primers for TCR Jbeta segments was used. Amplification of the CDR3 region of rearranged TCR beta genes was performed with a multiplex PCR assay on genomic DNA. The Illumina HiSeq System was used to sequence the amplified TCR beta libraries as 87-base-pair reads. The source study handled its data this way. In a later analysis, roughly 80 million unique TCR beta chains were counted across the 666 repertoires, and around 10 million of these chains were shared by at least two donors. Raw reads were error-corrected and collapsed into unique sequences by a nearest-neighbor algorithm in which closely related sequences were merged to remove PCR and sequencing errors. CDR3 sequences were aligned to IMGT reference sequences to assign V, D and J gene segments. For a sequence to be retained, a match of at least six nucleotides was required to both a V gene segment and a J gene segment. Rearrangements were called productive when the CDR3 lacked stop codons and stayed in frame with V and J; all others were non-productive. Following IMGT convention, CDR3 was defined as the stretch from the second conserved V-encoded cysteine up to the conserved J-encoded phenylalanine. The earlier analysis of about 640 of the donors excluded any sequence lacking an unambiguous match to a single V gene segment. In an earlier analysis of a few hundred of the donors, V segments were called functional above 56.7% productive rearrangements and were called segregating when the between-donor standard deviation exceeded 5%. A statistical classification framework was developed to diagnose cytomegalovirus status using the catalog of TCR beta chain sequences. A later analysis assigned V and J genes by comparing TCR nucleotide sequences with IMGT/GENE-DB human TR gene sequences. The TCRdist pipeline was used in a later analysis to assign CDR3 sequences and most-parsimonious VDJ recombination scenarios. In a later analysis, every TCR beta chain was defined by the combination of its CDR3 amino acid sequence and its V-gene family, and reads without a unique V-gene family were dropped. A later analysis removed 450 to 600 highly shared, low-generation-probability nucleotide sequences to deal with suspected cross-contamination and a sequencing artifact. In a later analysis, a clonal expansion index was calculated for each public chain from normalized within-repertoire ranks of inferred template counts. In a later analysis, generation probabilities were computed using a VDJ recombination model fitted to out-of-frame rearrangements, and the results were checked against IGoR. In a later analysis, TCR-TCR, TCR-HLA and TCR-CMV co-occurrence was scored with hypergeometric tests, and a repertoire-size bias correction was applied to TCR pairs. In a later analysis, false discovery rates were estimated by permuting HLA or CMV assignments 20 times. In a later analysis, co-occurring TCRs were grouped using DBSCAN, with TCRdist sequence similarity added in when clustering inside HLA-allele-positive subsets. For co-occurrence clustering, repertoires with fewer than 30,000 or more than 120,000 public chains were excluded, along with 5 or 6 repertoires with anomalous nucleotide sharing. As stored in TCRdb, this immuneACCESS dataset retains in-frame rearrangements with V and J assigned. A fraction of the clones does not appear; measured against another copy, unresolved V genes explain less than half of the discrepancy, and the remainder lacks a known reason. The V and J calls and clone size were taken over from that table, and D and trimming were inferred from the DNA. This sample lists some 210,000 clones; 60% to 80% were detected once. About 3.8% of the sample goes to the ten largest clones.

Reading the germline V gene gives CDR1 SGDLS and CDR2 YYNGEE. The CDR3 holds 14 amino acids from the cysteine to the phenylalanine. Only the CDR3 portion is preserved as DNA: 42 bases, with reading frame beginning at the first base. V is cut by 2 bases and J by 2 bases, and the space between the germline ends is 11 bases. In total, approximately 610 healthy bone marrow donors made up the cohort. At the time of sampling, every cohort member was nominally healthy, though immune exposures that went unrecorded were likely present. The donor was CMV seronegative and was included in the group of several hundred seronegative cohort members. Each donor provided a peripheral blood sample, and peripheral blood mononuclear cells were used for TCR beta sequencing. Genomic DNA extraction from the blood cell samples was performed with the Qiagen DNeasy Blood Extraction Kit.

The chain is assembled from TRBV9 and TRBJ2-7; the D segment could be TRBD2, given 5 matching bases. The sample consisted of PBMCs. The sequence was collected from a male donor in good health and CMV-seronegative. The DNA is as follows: TGTGCCAGCAGCGTGGACTCTACCCCCTACGAGCAGTACTTC. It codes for CASSVDSTPYEQYF.